Following are 28 T cell receptor beta chains from one sample sequenced in a study of Graves' ophthalmopathy and Graves' hyperthyroidism. CDR3 regions of TCR beta were amplified from RNA transcripts. After a first-round RT-PCR with HTBI primers, a second-round multiplex PCR was run. In TCRdb, the multiplex PCR reads were re-called with MiXCR into one record per CDR3 protein. In the table there are around 1.1 million distinct CDR3 sequences, 35% to 40% of which are singletons. Source material: peripheral blood or thyroid tissue (not recorded which). These receptors were obtained from an adult man with Graves' hyperthyroidism.

This clonotype was seen many times. The chain carries TRBV7-2 and TRBJ2-2, with 9 bases that match TRBD1. The CDR3 has 15 amino acids. Germline V gene sequence: CDR1 SGHTA, CDR2 FQGNSA. The J segment lost 4 bases and the V segment lost 6 bases, leaving 6 bases of the junction unmatched. Here the CDR3 DNA reads TGTGCCAGCAGATCTGGGACAGGGCTCACCGGGGAGCTGTTTTTT. Residues: CASRSGTGLTGELFF.

This clonotype was recorded many times. The chain employs TRBV11-2 and TRBJ2-7, with TRBD1 matching 7 bases. The CDR3 totals 15 residues. Germline loops: CDR1 SGHAT, CDR2 FQNNGV. The V and J ends lost 4 bases and 9 bases, in that order; junction bases with no gene match: 15. The CDR3 sequence is CASSSIWTGDNGQYF. In nucleotides, the CDR3 is TGTGCCAGCAGCTCCATCTGGACAGGAGATAACGGGCAGTACTTC.

This clonotype has a handful of counts. This sequence joins TRBV5-1 and TRBJ2-2, with 12 nucleotides matching TRBD1. V lost 4 bases, J lost 6 bases, and 7 bases stayed unmatched. The CDR3 runs 16 residues. Germline V gene data show CDR1 as SGHRS and CDR2 as YFSETQ. CDR3 amino acids: CASSSRDRGLPGELFF. As DNA, the CDR3 is TGCGCCAGCAGCAGCCGGGACAGGGGGCTTCCCGGGGAGCTGTTTTTT.

The V call is TRBV15, the J call TRBJ2-7; perhaps TRBD2 as D (5 bases). CDR1 and CDR2 (germline): LNHNV, YYDKDF (reference sequence). The ends were cut back, 1 base at V and 2 bases at J, with 12 bases in the middle. This CDR3 has 15 residues. CDR3 amino acids: CATSRGEDGAYEQYF. The CDR3 coding sequence is TGTGCCACCAGCAGAGGCGAGGACGGGGCCTACGAGCAGTACTTC.

This clonotype was recorded at least ten times. The V and J genes are TRBV7-2 and TRBJ2-7; D ambiguous. CDR3 length: 13 residues. Germline CDR1 reads SGHTA; CDR2 reads FQGNSA. Deletions cut 1 base from V and 3 bases from J, with 7 bases between. CDR3 sequence: CASSLEFGYEQYF. The CDR3 DNA follows: TGTGCCAGCAGCTTAGAATTTGGCTACGAGCAGTACTTC.

J is TRBJ2-5 and V is TRBV5-8; the D is unclear. Trimming pared 1 base from V and 5 bases from J, leaving 12 bases between. Germline loops: CDR1 SGHTS, CDR2 YDEGEE. This CDR3 has 14 amino acids. As DNA, the CDR3 is TGTGCCAGCAGCTTGAGTACCAACTTGGAGACCCAGTACTTC. The encoded protein is CASSLSTNLETQYF. Variable domain in full (rest from reference TRBV5-8 and TRBJ2-5): EAGVTQSPTHLIKTRGQQATLRCSPISGHTSVYWYQQALGLGLQFLLWYDEGEERNRGNFPPRFSGRQFPNYSSELNVNALELEDSALYLCASSLSTNLETQYFGPGTRLLVL.

In its sample, this clonotype was seen many times. This may stem from a read error, because a much larger clone lies one nucleotide away. V gene TRBV29-1 combines with J gene TRBJ1-2, with D maybe TRBD1 (6 bases). Trimming stripped 0 bases from V and 4 bases from J, with 6 bases between. This CDR3 has 12 residues. Germline assignment: CDR1 SQVTM and CDR2 ANQGSEA. The CDR3 nucleotides are TGCAGCGTTGAAGAGGGGGCCTATGGCTACACCTTC. It translates to CSVEEGAYGYTF.

The V gene is TRBV18, the J gene TRBJ1-5; 8 positions agree with TRBD1. This CDR3 contains 14 residues. Germline loops: CDR1 KGHSH, CDR2 LQKENI. V was pared by 4 bases and J by 7 bases, with 6 bases of the junction left unmatched. This chain's CDR3 is CASSRDRLGQPQHF. The CDR3 coding sequence is TGTGCCAGCTCACGGGACAGGCTTGGGCAGCCCCAGCATTTT.

The sample holds a few counts of this clonotype. The V gene is TRBV6-2 or TRBV6-3, the J gene TRBJ2-5; 7 bases are shared with TRBD1. Germline V CDR1 and CDR2: MNHEY, SVGEGT. This CDR3 has 15 amino acids. The trim removed 0 bases at V and 7 bases at J, leaving 8 bases unmatched. The CDR3 protein is CASSYSDRFLRTQYF. CDR3 DNA sequence: TGTGCCAGCAGTTACTCGGACAGGTTCCTGAGGACCCAGTACTTC.

To note about this clonotype: With a much larger clone just one base away, this may be a read error. The chain recombines TRBV19 with TRBJ1-1; D uncertain. The CDR3 is made up of 14 amino acids. CDR1 is LNHDA, CDR2 SQIVND, per germline (reference sequence). Trimming removed 2 bases at V and 2 bases at J, with 9 bases between. This chain's CDR3 is CASSIIGYNTEAFF. DNA for the CDR3: TGTGCCAGTAGTATAATAGGTTATAACACTGAAGCTTTCTTT.

V gene TRBV9 combines with J gene TRBJ1-2; 8 bases align to TRBD1. Germline loops: CDR1 SGDLS, CDR2 YYNGEE. J lost 6 bases, V lost 4 bases, and 14 bases had no gene match. CDR3 size: 16 residues. For the CDR3, the DNA is TGTGCCAGCAGCCGACCACGACAGGGGCAATTGGATGGCTACACCTTC. Protein: CASSRPRQGQLDGYTF.

This chain joins TRBV7-8 and TRBJ1-1, with 11 bases aligning to TRBD1. Unmatched junction bases numbered 13, after V lost 5 bases and J lost 5 bases. Germline CDR1 reads SGHVS; CDR2 reads FQNEAQ. The CDR3 runs 17 residues. The CDR3 is CASSPSGQGGRWTEAFF. DNA for the CDR3: TGTGCCAGCAGCCCGTCGGGACAGGGGGGGAGGTGGACTGAAGCTTTCTTT.

This clonotype was recorded at least ten times. The gene calls are TRBV9 and TRBJ2-5; TRBD2 agrees at 11 bases. Looked up from germline, CDR1 is SGDLS and CDR2 is YYNGEE. The CDR3 sequence is 16 residues long. The V segment lost 1 base and the J segment 4 bases; nucleotides outside the gene matches: 6. CDR3 residues: CASSVTPTSGGETQYF. The CDR3 DNA follows: TGTGCCAGCAGCGTAACCCCCACTAGCGGGGGAGAGACCCAGTACTTC. Using reference TRBV9 and TRBJ2-5 for the parts outside the CDR3, the full variable domain is DSGVTQTPKHLITATGQRVTLRCSPRSGDLSVYWYQQSLDQGLQFLIQYYNGEERAKGNILERFSAQQFPDLHSELNLSSLELGDSALYFCASSVTPTSGGETQYFGPGTRLLVL.

The J gene is TRBJ1-4, the V gene TRBV6-5; the D gene is possibly TRBD1 (6 bases). The CDR3 loop spans 15 amino acids. The germline CDR1 and CDR2 sequences are MNHEY and SVGAGI. V lost 5 bases and J 8 bases, leaving 18 bases between the germline ends. The CDR3 reads CASSDTGKAGEKLFF. The CDR3 DNA follows: TGTGCCAGCAGTGACACAGGGAAAGCCGGGGAAAAACTGTTTTTT.

The chain employs TRBV11-2 and TRBJ1-3, with D hard to call. Deletions cut 5 bases from V and 4 bases from J, with 12 bases between. This CDR3 comprises 14 residues. Germline V gene sequence: CDR1 SGHAT, CDR2 FQNNGV. The CDR3 spells CASSVDAIGNTIYF. The CDR3 region has the DNA TGTGCCAGCAGCGTTGATGCGATCGGAAACACCATATATTTT.

Ten or more counts support this clonotype. The V call is TRBV28, the J call TRBJ2-5; unclear D gene. The CDR3 has 12 residues. From germline, CDR1 is MDHEN and CDR2 SYDVKM. V was clipped by 6 bases and J by 6 bases, with 11 bases between them. The CDR3 region is CASSLNGQTQYF. CDR3 sequence (DNA): TGTGCCAGCAGCCTAAACGGGCAGACCCAGTACTTC. The whole variable domain, remainder taken from reference TRBV28 and TRBJ2-5, is DVKVTQSSRYLVKRTGEKVFLECVQDMDHENMFWYRQDPGLGLRLIYFSYDVKMKEKGDIPEGYSVSREKKERFSLILESASTNQTSMYLCASSLNGQTQYFGPGTRLLVL.

The chain recombines TRBV7-2 with TRBJ2-7, with 8 bases lining up with TRBD1. The closer fit of TRBJ2-5 to the DNA end suggests the J call may be wrong. Per the germline V gene, CDR1 is SGHTA and CDR2 is FQGNSA. This CDR3 is built from 18 residues. The CDR3 sequence: CASSLAGTGGQAQETQYF. CDR3 DNA sequence: TGTGCCAGCAGCTTAGCGGGAACAGGGGGACAAGCTCAAGAGACCCAGTACTTC.

This clonotype was recorded a few times. The gene calls are TRBV12-3 or TRBV12-4 and TRBJ2-5; D gene ambiguous. CDR3 length: 14 amino acids. Trimming shortened V by 4 bases and J by 0 bases, and 9 bases separated the two germline ends. CDR3 protein: CASSSLEYQETQYF. Written as DNA, the CDR3 is TGTGCCAGCAGTTCGTTGGAGTACCAAGAGACCCAGTACTTC.

This clonotype was counted between two and nine times. The V call is TRBV4-3, the J call TRBJ1-6; D is unresolved. V shed 0 bases and J shed 0 bases, with 12 bases lying between them. The germline gives CDR1 LGHNA, CDR2 YSLEER. The CDR3 runs to 18 residues. This chain's CDR3 is CASSQEAPQSSYNSPLHF. DNA of the CDR3: TGCGCCAGCAGCCAAGAGGCACCCCAGAGCTCCTATAATTCACCCCTCCACTTT.

The chain recombines TRBV4-1 with TRBJ1-2; possible D gene TRBD1, 6 bases. The CDR3 runs to 15 residues. CDR1 MGHRA and CDR2 YSYEKL come from the germline V gene. V shed 1 base and J shed 8 bases, with 17 bases lying between them. CDR3 in amino acids: CASSQGAPGARGYTF. The DNA for the CDR3 is TGCGCCAGCAGCCAAGGTGCTCCAGGGGCAAGGGGCTACACCTTC.

This clonotype was counted ten times or more. The chain has TRBV30 and TRBJ1-5, with D unclear. Per germline, CDR1 GTSNPN and CDR2 SVGIG (reference sequence). V was shortened by 0 bases and J by 2 bases, with 5 bases between the two germline ends. There are 13 residues in the CDR3. For the CDR3, the DNA is TGTGCCTGGAGTGTCGGGGGCAATCAGCCCCAGCATTTT. The encoded protein is CAWSVGGNQPQHF.

The V and J genes are TRBV5-1 and TRBJ2-2; 8 bases fit TRBD2. The CDR3 totals 15 residues. The germline V gene encodes CDR1 SGHRS and CDR2 YFSETQ. The J segment lost 7 bases and the V segment lost 4 bases, leaving 9 bases of the junction unmatched. The CDR3 DNA reads as TGCGCCAGCAGCCCCCGGAGCGGGAGTATCGGGGAGCTGTTTTTT. It codes for CASSPRSGSIGELFF.

V is TRBV19 and J is TRBJ2-6; a weak D match, TRBD2 (5 bases). Germline assignment: CDR1 LNHDA and CDR2 SQIVND (reference sequence). The V end lost 7 bases, the J end lost 3 bases, and 10 bases lay between the germline ends. The CDR3 is made up of 14 amino acids. The CDR3 protein is CASTWAGGANVLTF. CDR3 sequence (DNA): TGTGCCAGTACGTGGGCGGGTGGGGCCAACGTCCTGACTTTC.

There are a few counts of this clonotype. V is TRBV10-3 and J is TRBJ2-1; D possibly corresponds to TRBD2 (5 bases). The ends were cut back, 10 bases at V and 6 bases at J, with 10 bases in the middle. This CDR3 is built from 11 residues. The V gene's germline CDR1 is ENHRY and CDR2 SYGVKD. CDR3: CASTRANEQFF. CDR3 nucleotide sequence: TGTGCCAGCACTAGGGCCAATGAGCAGTTCTTC.

The gene calls are TRBV29-1 and TRBJ1-1; a possible D gene is TRBD1 (6 bases). The germline V gene has CDR1 SQVTM and CDR2 ANQGSEA. Trimming cost V 6 bases and J 0 bases, with 17 bases left between them. The CDR3 is 15 residues long. DNA of the CDR3: TGCAGCGTCTCCCGGGGGGGCCAACTGAACACTGAAGCTTTCTTT. It codes for CSVSRGGQLNTEAFF.

This clonotype occurred many times. The chain employs TRBV12-3 or TRBV12-4 and TRBJ2-7; D remains unclear. This CDR3 has 11 residues. V gave up 4 bases and J gave up 7 bases, with 8 bases separating them. CDR3 coding DNA: TGTGCCAGCAGTTGGGGTGGTGAGCAGTACTTC. It specifies CASSWGGEQYF.

This clonotype was counted at least ten times. For the CDR3, the DNA is TGTGCCAGCAGACAGGAAATTGTAAATTCACCCCTCCACTTT. This codes for CASRQEIVNSPLHF. The chain employs TRBV7-2 and TRBJ1-6; D perhaps matches TRBD1 (5 bases). V lost 6 bases, J lost 7 bases, and 13 bases lay in between. CDR1 SGHTA and CDR2 FQGNSA come from the germline V gene. The CDR3 has 14 amino acids. Supplemented by reference TRBV7-2 and TRBJ1-6, the full variable domain reads GAGVSQSPSNKVTEKGKDVELRCDPISGHTALYWYRQSLGQGLEFLIYFQGNSAPDKSGLPSDRFSAERTGGSVSTLTIQRTQQEDSAVYLCASRQEIVNSPLHFGNGTRLTVT.

The chain recombines TRBV11-2 with TRBJ1-1; D might be TRBD1 (5 bases). V was pared by 5 bases and J by 4 bases, with 17 bases between. Germline V CDR1 and CDR2: SGHAT, FQNNGV. This CDR3 is built from 15 residues. CDR3 residues: CASSPSGGLGTEAFF. The CDR3 nucleotides are TGTGCCAGCAGCCCGAGTGGGGGACTTGGCACTGAAGCTTTCTTT.